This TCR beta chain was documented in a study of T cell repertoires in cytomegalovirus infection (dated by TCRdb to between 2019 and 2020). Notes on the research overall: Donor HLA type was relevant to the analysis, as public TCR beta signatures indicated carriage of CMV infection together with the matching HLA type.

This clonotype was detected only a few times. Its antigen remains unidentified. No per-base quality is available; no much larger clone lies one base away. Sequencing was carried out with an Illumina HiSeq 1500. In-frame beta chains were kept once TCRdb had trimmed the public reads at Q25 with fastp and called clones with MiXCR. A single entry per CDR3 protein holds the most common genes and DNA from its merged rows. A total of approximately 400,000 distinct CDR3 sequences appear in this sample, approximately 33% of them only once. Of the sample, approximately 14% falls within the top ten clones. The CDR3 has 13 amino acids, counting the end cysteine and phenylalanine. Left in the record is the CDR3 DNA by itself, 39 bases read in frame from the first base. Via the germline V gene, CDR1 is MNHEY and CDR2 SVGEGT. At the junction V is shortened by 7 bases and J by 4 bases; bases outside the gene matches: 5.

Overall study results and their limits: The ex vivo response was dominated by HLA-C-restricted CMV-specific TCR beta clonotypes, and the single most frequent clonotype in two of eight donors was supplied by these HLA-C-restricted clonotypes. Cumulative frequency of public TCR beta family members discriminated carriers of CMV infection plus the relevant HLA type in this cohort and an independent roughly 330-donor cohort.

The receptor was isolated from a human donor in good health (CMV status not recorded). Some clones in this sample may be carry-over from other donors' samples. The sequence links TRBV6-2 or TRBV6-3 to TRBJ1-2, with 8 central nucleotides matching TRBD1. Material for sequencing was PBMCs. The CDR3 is CASITDRGYGYTF. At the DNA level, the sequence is TGTGCCAGCATTACCGACAGGGGCTATGGCTACACCTTC.